This note documents a single T cell receptor (beta chain) sequence. Its antigen is unidentified. The CDR3 is 15 amino acids. V lost 4 bases to trimming and J lost 7 bases; unmatched junction nucleotides: 8. The germline V gene encodes CDR1 SGHNT and CDR2 YYREEE (reference sequence). This entry is derived from a study of cytotoxic CD8 clonotypes in ibrutinib-treated CLL. On the study more broadly: Samples showed on average approximately 250,000 productive templates and 80,000 to 100,000 productive rearrangements. The study's findings and limits: Sample timing was unmatched between remission and later-progressing patients; lymph nodes unstudied. Clonality was elevated at ibrutinib response and had returned toward baseline at progression.

The repertoire was sequenced with immunoSEQ multiplex PCR; TCRdb's copy has only in-frame clones and lacks some. Of roughly 300,000 clones in the sample, 70% to 80% were seen once. The specimen comprised PBMCs, sampled at disease progression, from a patient treated with ibrutinib. This sequence originates from a human donor with chronic lymphocytic leukemia. The rearrangement uses TRBV5-4 and TRBJ2-2; 9 positions agree with TRBD2. CDR3 loop: CASSLAGGHLGELFF. The CDR3 region has the DNA TGTGCCAGCAGCCTGGCGGGAGGGCACCTCGGGGAGCTGTTTTTT.